These 16 T cell receptor beta chains were sequenced from one sample in a study of shared clonotypes between healthy human individuals. The assay was immunoSEQ multiplex PCR, and TCRdb's table has in-frame clones only and misses some. Of over a million clones in the sample, around four fifths are singletons; the top ten hold approximately 1.5%. Input material: memory CD4+ T cells sorted from blood. Subset: CD45RA-negative fraction. Receptors were obtained from a man aged 18 to 29 in good health.

The chain recombines TRBV6-1 with TRBJ2-1; D may be TRBD1 or TRBD2 (5 bases each). The V and J ends lost 4 bases and 7 bases respectively, with 14 bases between them. Per the germline V gene, CDR1 is MNHNS and CDR2 is SASEGT. CDR3 size: 14 residues. DNA of the CDR3: TGTGCCAGCAGTGCCATATGGGGGATGAATGAGCAGTTCTTC. This encodes CASSAIWGMNEQFF.

The chain carries TRBV7-2 and TRBJ1-1; D is unclear. V was trimmed by 3 bases and J by 0 bases, leaving 8 bases between them. The CDR3 runs to 14 residues. Germline V gene lookup returns CDR1 SGHTA and CDR2 FQGNSA. CDR3: CASSFTRMNTEAFF. CDR3 coding DNA: TGTGCCAGCAGCTTCACACGAATGAACACTGAAGCTTTCTTT.

The chain joins TRBV7-2 to TRBJ1-5, with D uncertain. Germline V gene data show CDR1 as SGHTA and CDR2 as FQGNSA. This CDR3 has 15 residues. V lost 1 base and J 9 bases, leaving 16 bases between the germline ends. The CDR3 loop reads CASSLGQVGAGPQHF. In DNA, the CDR3 is TGTGCCAGCAGCTTAGGGCAGGTGGGAGCTGGGCCCCAGCATTTT.

This clone was found a few times. This chain connects TRBV4-2 to TRBJ2-1, with 10 positions matching TRBD2. CDR3 length: 15 amino acids. The trim removed 1 base at V and 7 bases at J, leaving 4 bases unmatched. Germline CDR1 is LGHNA and CDR2 is YNFKEQ. This chain's CDR3 is CASSQGAGGRNEQFF. The CDR3 nucleotides read TGTGCCAGCAGCCAAGGAGCGGGGGGGCGGAATGAGCAGTTCTTC.

In DNA form, the CDR3 reads TGCGCCAGCAGCCAGTCTACGACTAGCGGAAGATTCTACGAGCAGTACTTC. Amino acid sequence: CASSQSTTSGRFYEQYF. The chain joins TRBV4-3 to TRBJ2-5; TRBD2 matches 9 bases. The DNA end lines up better with TRBJ2-7; the J call may be wrong. Germline values: CDR1 LGHNA, CDR2 YSLEER. This CDR3 comprises 17 residues.

CDR3 residues: CAISERRTGDPQETQYF. CDR3 coding DNA: TGTGCCATCAGTGAGCGAAGGACAGGGGACCCCCAAGAGACCCAGTACTTC. The chain links TRBV10-3 to TRBJ2-5, with 9 bases aligning to TRBD1. This CDR3 spans 17 amino acids. Unmatched junction bases numbered 8, after V lost 2 bases and J lost 1 base. The germline V gene has CDR1 ENHRY and CDR2 SYGVKD.

Concerning this clone: One end of the junction is discordant with germline, which a read error may explain. The chain joins TRBV2 to TRBJ2-4; TRBD2 aligns across 13 bases. The CDR3 extends over 19 amino acids. Germline V lookup: CDR1 SNHLY, CDR2 FYNNEI. The CDR3 coding sequence is TGTGCCAGCTGTGAGGGGGGACTAGCGGGATTACTAGCCAAAAACATTCAGTACTTC. Translated, it gives CASCEGGLAGLLAKNIQYF.

In its sample, this clone was seen once. The rearrangement links TRBV28 to TRBJ2-7; D is ambiguous. The V gene's germline CDR1 is MDHEN and CDR2 SYDVKM. CDR3 length: 13 amino acids. V shed 5 bases and J shed 4 bases, with 12 bases lying between them. CDR3 nucleotides: TGTGCCAGCAGTCCCAGTGCACGGTACGAGCAGTACTTC. Translation: CASSPSARYEQYF.

This clone was detected only a few times. V is TRBV19 and J is TRBJ2-7; D tentatively reads TRBD1 or TRBD2 (5 bases each). CDR1 and CDR2 (germline): LNHDA, SQIVND (reference sequence). V was clipped by 10 bases and J by 0 bases, with 28 bases between them. The length of the CDR3 is 18 residues. The CDR3 reads CATSLPGPRLFFSYEQYF. The CDR3 nucleotides are TGTGCCACCTCACTCCCGGGACCGCGATTGTTTTTCTCCTACGAGCAGTACTTC.

This chain uses TRBV7-9 with TRBJ2-4; either TRBD1 or TRBD2 may fit D (5 bases each). The CDR3 loop spans 15 amino acids. Germline CDR1 reads SEHNR; CDR2 reads FQNEAQ (reference sequence). The V end lost 2 bases, the J end lost 5 bases, and 13 bases lay between the germline ends. CDR3 sequence reads: CASSLRGEGENIQYF. CDR3 nucleotides: TGTGCCAGCAGCTTACGGGGCGAAGGCGAAAACATTCAGTACTTC.

The chain has TRBV7-8 and TRBJ2-5; D may correspond to TRBD1 or TRBD2 (6 bases each). Germline V CDR1 and CDR2: SGHVS, FQNEAQ. Trimming left V 6 bases short and J 5 bases short, with 19 bases between. The CDR3 is 15 residues long. As DNA, the CDR3 is TGTGCCAGCAGTTTAATAGGGGGACGGGAGGAGACCCAGTACTTC. Translating gives CASSLIGGREETQYF.

V usage is TRBV5-1 and J usage is TRBJ2-2; TRBD2 matches 8 bases. The ends lost 4 bases at V and 2 bases at J; junction bases unmatched: 7. The germline V gene encodes CDR1 SGHRS and CDR2 YFSETQ. The CDR3 runs to 16 residues. In DNA, the CDR3 is TGCGCCAGCAGCCGACTCAGCGGGGGTAACACCGGGGAGCTGTTTTTT. Amino acid sequence: CASSRLSGGNTGELFF.

This chain links TRBV30 with TRBJ1-1; D is ambiguous. Germline V CDR1 and CDR2: GTSNPN, SVGIG (reference sequence). V was trimmed by 2 bases and J by 1 base, leaving 14 bases between them. CDR3 length: 15 residues. The CDR3, as DNA: TGTGCCTGGAGTCTGGTGGGCCGATGGAACACTGAAGCTTTCTTT. Protein sequence: CAWSLVGRWNTEAFF.

The chain links TRBV5-1 to TRBJ2-2, with unresolved D. Trimming cost V 7 bases and J 1 base, with 11 bases left between them. Germline CDR1 reads SGHRS; CDR2 reads YFSETQ. The CDR3 runs to 14 residues. CDR3 amino acids: CASCRSENTGELFF. CDR3 DNA sequence: TGCGCCAGCTGTAGGTCGGAGAACACCGGGGAGCTGTTTTTT.

This clone was found a few times. This sequence joins TRBV2 and TRBJ1-5; the D gene is possibly TRBD1 (5 bases). Germline lookup yields CDR1 SNHLY and CDR2 FYNNEI. The CDR3 sequence is 12 residues long. Trimming removed 3 bases at V and 12 bases at J, with 12 bases between. CDR3 nucleotides: TGTGCCAGCAGTGATAAAAGGGACCGCCAGCATTTT. Amino acid sequence: CASSDKRDRQHF. Together with reference TRBV2 and TRBJ1-5, the CDR3 gives the full variable domain: EPEVTQTPSHQVTQMGQEVILRCVPISNHLYFYWYRQILGQKVEFLVSFYNNEISEKSEIFDDQFSVERPDGSNFTLKIRSTKLEDSAMYFCASSDKRDRQHFGDGTRLSIL.

The CDR3 is CASSLPQASNTGELFF. The DNA of the CDR3 is TGTGCCAGCAGCTTACCCCAAGCCTCGAACACCGGGGAGCTGTTTTTT. The chain uses TRBV7-3 and TRBJ2-2, with no clear D. The CDR3 is 16 amino acids. V lost 2 bases, J lost 0 bases, and 10 bases lay in between. In germline, CDR1 is SGHTA, CDR2 FQGTGA.